Each of the 22 T cell receptor beta chains below was sequenced from the same sample in a study of response to subunit inactivated influenza vaccine. TCRdb independently ran MiXCR on the RT-PCR reads; one entry per CDR3 protein. The data hold 500,000 to 600,000 distinct CDR3 sequences, with 16% observed a single time. This sample comprised CD4+ T cells sorted from PBMCs, obtained around 2 years after vaccination. These receptors were collected from a man aged 50 to 69 who received an inactivated influenza vaccine.

The chain uses TRBV5-1 and TRBJ2-3; perhaps TRBD1 as D (5 bases). There are 13 residues in the CDR3. From germline, CDR1 is SGHRS and CDR2 YFSETQ. Trimming shortened V by 4 bases and J by 5 bases, and 11 bases separated the two germline ends. CDR3 nucleotides: TGCGCCAGCAGCCCAAGGACACTAGATACGCAGTATTTT. This translates into CASSPRTLDTQYF.

J is TRBJ2-5 and V is TRBV4-1; D is possibly TRBD2 (6 bases). In germline, CDR1 is MGHRA, CDR2 YSYEKL. V shed 1 base and J shed 5 bases, with 14 bases lying between them. There are 15 residues in the CDR3. The CDR3 DNA reads as TGCGCCAGCAGCCAAGGCGGGACGAGGGGTGAGACCCAGTACTTC. It yields the protein CASSQGGTRGETQYF.

The V call is TRBV18, the J call TRBJ2-3, with 8 bases that match TRBD1. CDR3 length equals 15 residues. Germline lookup yields CDR1 KGHSH and CDR2 LQKENI. J gave up 6 bases and V 2 bases, and 7 bases lay outside the gene matches. CDR3 sequence reads: CASSPTGGWSDTQYF. In nucleotides, the CDR3 is TGTGCCAGCTCACCAACAGGGGGTTGGAGTGATACGCAGTATTTT.

The sample holds many counts of this clonotype. The rearrangement links TRBV7-2 to TRBJ1-2; D not certain. CDR3 size: 12 residues. Germline V gene sequence: CDR1 SGHTA, CDR2 FQGNSA. Between the trimmed V and J ends, which lost 1 base and 7 bases, there was a span of 7 bases. CDR3 sequence: CASSLDLGGYTF. CDR3 nucleotide sequence: TGTGCCAGCAGCTTAGATCTAGGTGGCTACACCTTC.

The chain carries TRBV20-1 and TRBJ2-7, with 10 bases fitting TRBD2. V was clipped by 3 bases and J by 3 bases; unmatched bases: 8. Germline assignment: CDR1 DFQATT and CDR2 SNEGSKA (reference sequence). CDR3 size: 15 residues. Here the CDR3 reads CSARYSGGPSYEQYF. The CDR3 DNA sequence: TGCAGTGCTAGGTATAGCGGGGGGCCGAGCTACGAGCAGTACTTC.

The chain employs TRBV7-2 and TRBJ1-5; 7 bases align to TRBD1. This CDR3 spans 14 amino acids. Per the germline V gene, CDR1 is SGHTA and CDR2 is FQGNSA. Trimming cost V 2 bases and J 6 bases; bases outside gene matches: 4. CDR3 in amino acids: CASSLMGQIQPQHF. For the CDR3, the DNA is TGTGCCAGCAGCTTAATGGGACAGATTCAGCCCCAGCATTTT. The full variable domain, with the rest looked up from reference TRBV7-2 and TRBJ1-5, is GAGVSQSPSNKVTEKGKDVELRCDPISGHTALYWYRQSLGQGLEFLIYFQGNSAPDKSGLPSDRFSAERTGGSVSTLTIQRTQQEDSAVYLCASSLMGQIQPQHFGDGTRLSIL.

The chain links TRBV15 to TRBJ2-7; TRBD2 matches at 7 bases. Germline assignment: CDR1 LNHNV and CDR2 YYDKDF (reference sequence). The V gene end was trimmed by 0 bases and the J gene end by 6 bases; junction bases not matched to a gene: 5. This CDR3 region has 14 residues. CDR3 nucleotides: TGTGCCACCAGCAGAGACCTGGGGGGGGTCGAGCAGTACTTC. Its translation: CATSRDLGGVEQYF.

This clonotype was counted between two and nine times. The chain has TRBV20-1 and TRBJ2-2; TRBD2 agrees at 9 bases. Germline V gene lookup returns CDR1 DFQATT and CDR2 SNEGSKA (reference sequence). The CDR3 is 16 amino acids. Losses at the gene ends were 1 base for V and 6 bases for J; bases not matched to a gene: 9. In nucleotides, the CDR3 is TGCAGTGCTAGAGTCCCCGAGCGGGAGGTCTCCGGGGAGCTGTTTTTT. As protein: CSARVPEREVSGELFF.

The V and J genes are TRBV5-1 and TRBJ2-1; possible D gene TRBD2, 7 bases. The germline gives CDR1 SGHRS, CDR2 YFSETQ. This CDR3 has 15 amino acids. Trimming left V 4 bases short and J 2 bases short, with 13 bases between. CDR3 bases: TGCGCCAGCAGCAAAGGGGGGGGAACCTACAATGAGCAGTTCTTC. Amino acid sequence: CASSKGGGTYNEQFF. Together with reference TRBV5-1 and TRBJ2-1, the CDR3 gives the full variable domain: KAGVTQTPRYLIKTRGQQVTLSCSPISGHRSVSWYQQTPGQGLQFLFEYFSETQRNKGNFPGRFSGRQFSNSRSEMNVSTLELGDSALYLCASSKGGGTYNEQFFGPGTRLTVL.

The chain carries TRBV5-1 and TRBJ1-3; possible D gene TRBD1, 6 bases. This CDR3 comprises 13 residues. CDR1 is SGHRS, CDR2 YFSETQ, per germline. The V end was cut by 7 bases, the J end by 0 bases, with 8 bases between. The CDR3 DNA follows: TGCGCCAGCCGACAGGTCTCTGGAAACACCATATATTTT. It codes for CASRQVSGNTIYF. Based on the CDR3 plus reference TRBV5-1 and TRBJ1-3, the full variable domain is KAGVTQTPRYLIKTRGQQVTLSCSPISGHRSVSWYQQTPGQGLQFLFEYFSETQRNKGNFPGRFSGRQFSNSRSEMNVSTLELGDSALYLCASRQVSGNTIYFGEGSWLTVV.

The J gene is TRBJ2-7, the V gene TRBV20-1; perhaps TRBD1 as D (5 bases). This CDR3 comprises 15 residues. Germline CDR1 and CDR2: DFQATT and SNEGSKA (reference sequence). Trimming stripped 0 bases from V and 7 bases from J, with 19 bases between. The CDR3 nucleotides read TGCAGTGCTAGAGATCTCGGGCGACAGATATGGGAGCAGTACTTC. Protein sequence: CSARDLGRQIWEQYF.

The chain uses TRBV5-1 and TRBJ1-1, with D unresolved. The V gene lost 4 bases and the J gene lost 5 bases, with 15 bases spanning the gap. Germline lookup yields CDR1 SGHRS and CDR2 YFSETQ. The CDR3 loop spans 14 amino acids. The CDR3 loop reads CASSGDTPGTEAFF. CDR3 in DNA: TGCGCCAGCAGCGGAGACACCCCTGGGACTGAAGCTTTCTTT. Based on the CDR3 plus reference TRBV5-1 and TRBJ1-1, the full variable domain is KAGVTQTPRYLIKTRGQQVTLSCSPISGHRSVSWYQQTPGQGLQFLFEYFSETQRNKGNFPGRFSGRQFSNSRSEMNVSTLELGDSALYLCASSGDTPGTEAFFGQGTRLTVV.

This clonotype was counted ten times or more. The chain recombines TRBV7-2 with TRBJ2-7; D may be TRBD1 (5 bases). With 2 bases removed from V and 3 bases from J, the gap between germline ends came to 14 bases. Per germline, CDR1 SGHTA and CDR2 FQGNSA. This CDR3 is built from 15 residues. The CDR3 bases are TGTGCCAGCAGCTTACAAGGGGCGCGAGGCTACGAGCAGTACTTC. Translated, it gives CASSLQGARGYEQYF.

This clonotype was counted between two and nine times. J is TRBJ2-2 and V is TRBV12-3 or TRBV12-4; D is perhaps TRBD1 or TRBD2 (5 bases each). Trimming took off 7 bases at V and 1 base at J, with 7 bases between the two ends. This CDR3 comprises 13 residues. The CDR3, as DNA: TGTGCCAGCACGGGGCGGAACACCGGGGAGCTGTTTTTT. As protein: CASTGRNTGELFF.

The chain uses TRBV20-1 and TRBJ2-3, with 7 positions matching TRBD1. V trimming: 1 base; J trimming: 5 bases; junction bases outside the gene matches: 0. Germline CDR1 DFQATT, CDR2 SNEGSKA (reference sequence). The CDR3 extends over 12 amino acids. The CDR3 spells CSARGDRDTQYF. In nucleotides, the CDR3 is TGCAGTGCTAGAGGGGACAGAGATACGCAGTATTTT.

The chain combines TRBV9 with TRBJ2-2; D is possibly TRBD2 (7 bases). Trimming cost V 0 bases and J 5 bases, with 11 bases left between them. The CDR3 is 15 amino acids. Germline V gene sequence: CDR1 SGDLS, CDR2 YYNGEE. CDR3 nucleotide sequence: TGTGCCAGCAGCGTAGGAGGGAGGGGGACCGGGGAGCTGTTTTTT. This codes for CASSVGGRGTGELFF.

This clonotype was seen only a few times. V is TRBV7-9 and J is TRBJ2-1; 9 bases are a match to TRBD2. With V trimmed by 2 bases and J by 15 bases, 11 bases remained unmatched. Germline assignment: CDR1 SEHNR and CDR2 FQNEAQ (reference sequence). The CDR3 is 14 amino acids. The CDR3 coding sequence is TGTGCCAGCAGCTTATCGGCTAGCGGGACCCCTTTGTTCTTC. This translates into CASSLSASGTPLFF.

This clonotype was seen more than once but under ten times. The chain recombines TRBV20-1 with TRBJ2-3; TRBD2 agrees at 9 bases. The CDR3 has 12 amino acids. In germline, CDR1 is DFQATT, CDR2 SNEGSKA (reference sequence). The CDR3 nucleotides are TGCAGAGGACTAGCGCTCACAGATACGCAGTATTTT. Translating gives CRGLALTDTQYF.

This clonotype has more than one count but fewer than ten. The chain employs TRBV20-1 and TRBJ1-2; D remains ambiguous. Trimming pared 8 bases from V and 7 bases from J, leaving 11 bases between. The CDR3 has 10 amino acids. CDR1 is DFQATT and CDR2 is SNEGSKA in the germline V gene (reference sequence). The CDR3 region is CSTDVGGYTF. The CDR3 region has the DNA TGCAGTACCGATGTAGGTGGCTACACCTTC.

This clonotype was seen only a few times. The chain couples TRBV10-3 to TRBJ2-3, with D possibly TRBD2 on 6 matching bases. The germline V and J ends were trimmed by 8 bases and 4 bases, with 16 bases remaining between them. The CDR3 is 14 residues long. The germline CDR1 and CDR2 sequences are ENHRY and SYGVKD. The CDR3, as DNA: TGTGCCATCGGCGGCGGGCGGGGTGCAGATACGCAGTATTTT. Translating gives CAIGGGRGADTQYF.

This clonotype turned up a few times. The chain links TRBV12-3 or TRBV12-4 to TRBJ2-5, with 14 bases aligning to TRBD2. CDR3 length equals 15 residues. The V gene end was trimmed by 5 bases and the J gene end by 5 bases; junction bases not matched to a gene: 4. The CDR3 nucleotides are TGTGCCAGCAGTCGACTAGCGGGAGGGCCGGAGACCCAGTACTTC. This codes for CASSRLAGGPETQYF.

This chain joins TRBV5-1 and TRBJ2-1; TRBD2 matches at 9 bases. Germline lookup yields CDR1 SGHRS and CDR2 YFSETQ. The CDR3 runs to 15 residues. V lost 4 bases and J lost 9; bases outside the gene matches: 11. The CDR3 DNA is TGCGCCAGCAGCCCCGGTGCGGGAGGGCCTGGTGAGCAGTTCTTC. Protein product: CASSPGAGGPGEQFF.